These 24 T cell receptor beta chains were sequenced from one sample in a study of graft-versus-host responses after intestinal transplantation. TCRdb's table, derived via immunoSEQ multiplex PCR, lists solely in-frame clones and lacks some. The data hold more than 90,000 clones, with 85% to 95% observed a single time. No antigen has been identified for these receptors. Specimen: unstimulated CD8+ T cells sorted from spleen or lymph node cells, collected before transplant. These receptors originate from a human donor who was the organ donor for an intestinal transplant.

With regard to this clone: Other DNA sequences from this sample encode an identical CDR3 as well. This chain links TRBV27 with TRBJ2-7; D possibly uses TRBD1 or TRBD2 (5 bases each). The CDR3 has 15 amino acids. V lost 5 bases, J lost 3 bases, and 17 bases lay in between. Germline CDR1 MNHEY, CDR2 SMNVEV (reference sequence). The CDR3 bases are TGTGCCAGCAGTCCACGTGACACTGGGGGCTACGAGCAGTACTTC. It codes for CASSPRDTGGYEQYF.

The chain couples TRBV30 to TRBJ2-2, with a tentative D call TRBD2 (6 bases). The germline V gene encodes CDR1 GTSNPN and CDR2 SVGIG (reference sequence). This CDR3 has 12 residues. Between the trimmed V and J ends, which lost 8 bases and 6 bases, there was a span of 13 bases. CDR3: CAVGTGAGELFF. DNA for the CDR3: TGTGCCGTGGGGACGGGGGCCGGGGAGCTGTTTTTT. The full variable domain, completed using reference TRBV30 and TRBJ2-2, is SQTIHQWPATLVQPVGSPLSLECTVEGTSNPNLYWYRQAAGRGLQLLFYSVGIGQISSEVPQNLSASRPQDRQFILSSKKLLLSDSGFYLCAVGTGAGELFFGEGSRLTVL.

The J gene is TRBJ2-3, the V gene TRBV11-2; 7 bases map to TRBD2. Per the germline V gene, CDR1 is SGHAT and CDR2 is FQNNGV. The CDR3 contains 16 residues. V was clipped by 0 bases and J by 6 bases; unmatched bases: 9. In nucleotides, the CDR3 is TGTGCCAGCAGCTTAGAGTTCGGGGGGTCGATGGATACGCAGTATTTT. Residues: CASSLEFGGSMDTQYF.

The rearrangement links TRBV6-5 to TRBJ2-7; D is possibly TRBD2 (6 bases). This CDR3 comprises 14 residues. Looked up from germline, CDR1 is MNHEY and CDR2 is SVGAGI. The ends were cut back, 11 bases at V and 1 base at J, with 18 bases in the middle. CDR3 sequence reads: CAGAGTSVSYEQYF. The DNA of the CDR3 is TGTGCCGGTGCCGGGACTTCCGTATCCTACGAGCAGTACTTC.

This clone came up once. The gene calls are TRBV7-9 and TRBJ2-1, with D perhaps TRBD1 or TRBD2 (5 bases each). The CDR3 has 19 amino acids. Germline CDR1 and CDR2: SEHNR and FQNEAQ (reference sequence). V was shortened by 2 bases and J by 5 bases, with 25 bases between the two germline ends. This CDR3 is CASSLFTPGTTKTHNEQFF. The CDR3 coding sequence is TGTGCCAGCAGCTTATTTACCCCGGGGACCACGAAAACACACAATGAGCAGTTCTTC.

The chain has TRBV29-1 and TRBJ1-4; 8 nucleotides match TRBD1. Germline-derived CDR1 and CDR2 are SQVTM and ANQGSEA. V dropped 1 base and J dropped 8; count of bases not matched to a gene: 6. CDR3 length equals 14 residues. CDR3 bases: TGCAGCGTTGAAGGGGCAGGGGGCCGGGAAAAACTGTTTTTT. Amino acids: CSVEGAGGREKLFF.

CDR3 nucleotides: TGCGCCAGCAGCCGCGGACTAGCGGGAGTCTATCGTCGGTGGGAGCAGTACTTC. As protein: CASSRGLAGVYRRWEQYF. The chain is built from TRBV5-1 and TRBJ2-7; 13 bases are shared with TRBD2. V was pared by 4 bases and J by 7 bases, with 17 bases of the junction left unmatched. The CDR3 consists of 18 residues. Germline-derived CDR1 and CDR2 are SGHRS and YFSETQ.

The rearrangement joins TRBV28 to TRBJ2-2; D is undetermined. Per the germline V gene, CDR1 is MDHEN and CDR2 is SYDVKM. This CDR3 spans 13 amino acids. Between the trimmed V and J ends, which lost 3 bases and 6 bases, there was a span of 8 bases. The CDR3 is CASSFVFSGELFF. As DNA, the CDR3 is TGTGCCAGCAGTTTTGTTTTTTCCGGGGAGCTGTTTTTT.

The gene calls are TRBV4-1 and TRBJ2-3; TRBD1 is a possible D gene (6 bases). In germline, CDR1 is MGHRA, CDR2 YSYEKL. V was cut by 4 bases and J by 6 bases, with 14 bases left in between. The CDR3 has 14 amino acids. This CDR3 is CASSPGQRRDTQYF. DNA of the CDR3: TGCGCCAGCAGCCCTGGACAGCGGAGGGATACGCAGTATTTT.

This sequence joins TRBV29-1 and TRBJ1-2; D is possibly TRBD1 (6 bases). The CDR3 runs to 13 residues. Trimming stripped 4 bases from V and 3 bases from J, with 12 bases between. CDR1 and CDR2 (germline): SQVTM, ANQGSEA. The CDR3 loop is CSVGGGTDYGYTF. CDR3 bases: TGCAGCGTTGGGGGGGGCACAGACTATGGCTACACCTTC.

The chain combines TRBV2 with TRBJ2-3, with a tentative D call TRBD1 (6 bases). Trimming cost V 9 bases and J 0 bases, with 13 bases left between them. CDR1 SNHLY and CDR2 FYNNEI come from the germline V gene. CDR3 length: 14 amino acids. The DNA of the CDR3 is TGTGCCAGGGGGACAACAGGGAGCACAGATACGCAGTATTTT. Encoded protein: CARGTTGSTDTQYF. The whole variable domain, filled in from reference TRBV2 and TRBJ2-3, reads EPEVTQTPSHQVTQMGQEVILRCVPISNHLYFYWYRQILGQKVEFLVSFYNNEISEKSEIFDDQFSVERPDGSNFTLKIRSTKLEDSAMYFCARGTTGSTDTQYFGPGTRLTVL.

This chain connects TRBV2 to TRBJ2-7, with D possibly TRBD1 on 5 matching bases. Germline lookup yields CDR1 SNHLY and CDR2 FYNNEI. The V end lost 2 bases, the J end lost 3 bases, and 11 bases lay between the germline ends. The CDR3 contains 14 residues. CDR3 amino acids: CASSESRQGYEQYF. In DNA form, the CDR3 reads TGTGCCAGCAGTGAATCCCGGCAGGGCTACGAGCAGTACTTC.

The chain uses TRBV11-2 and TRBJ1-4; 7 positions agree with TRBD1. Losses at the gene ends were 4 bases for V and 0 bases for J; bases not matched to a gene: 2. This CDR3 is built from 15 residues. CDR1 and CDR2 from the germline V gene are SGHAT and FQNNGV. The CDR3 DNA reads as TGTGCCAGCAGCTCCGGACAGGCAACTAATGAAAAACTGTTTTTT. Translating it yields CASSSGQATNEKLFF.

As DNA, the CDR3 is TGTGCCAGCAGTTTCCTCCGGGATAAGGGCGCTGAAGCTTTCTTT. This translates into CASSFLRDKGAEAFF. The chain combines TRBV28 with TRBJ1-1; D gene unclear. The CDR3 contains 15 residues. Germline V gene sequence: CDR1 MDHEN, CDR2 SYDVKM. V lost 3 bases and J 6 bases, leaving 17 bases between the germline ends.

The rearrangement links TRBV6-5 to TRBJ2-1; D gene ambiguous. Germline lookup yields CDR1 MNHEY and CDR2 SVGAGI. The CDR3 extends over 11 amino acids. Trimming removed 5 bases from V and 7 bases from J, with 6 bases in between. This CDR3 reads CASSQGNEQFF. In DNA, the CDR3 is TGTGCCAGCAGTCAAGGGAATGAGCAGTTCTTC.

The chain carries TRBV7-9 and TRBJ2-7; no clear D. Germline V gene data show CDR1 as SEHNR and CDR2 as FQNEAQ (reference sequence). V lost 0 bases and J 3 bases, leaving 12 bases between the germline ends. The CDR3 runs to 15 residues. For the CDR3, the DNA is TGTGCCAGCAGCTTAGCGCCAGGAGCCTACTACGAGCAGTACTTC. This gives the protein CASSLAPGAYYEQYF.

Only one count was recorded for this clone. The chain links TRBV27 to TRBJ1-5; the D gene is possibly TRBD1 (5 bases). V lost 3 bases, J lost 2 bases, and 8 bases lay in between. Germline values: CDR1 MNHEY, CDR2 SMNVEV (reference sequence). This CDR3 region has 14 residues. CDR3 in DNA: TGTGCCAGCAGTTTTTTGGGGGGCAATCAGCCCCAGCATTTT. This gives the protein CASSFLGGNQPQHF.

The chain uses TRBV6-5 and TRBJ2-5, with D perhaps matching TRBD1 or TRBD2 (5 bases each). V was cut by 0 bases and J by 4 bases, with 15 bases left in between. The CDR3 length is 16 residues. Germline CDR1 and CDR2: MNHEY and SVGAGI. In DNA form, the CDR3 reads TGTGCCAGCAGTTACTCAGGGACCCTGACCGGAGAGACCCAGTACTTC. Translation: CASSYSGTLTGETQYF.

This chain uses TRBV7-9 with TRBJ1-2; TRBD1 might be the D (6 bases). V lost 2 bases, J lost 2 bases, and 9 bases lay in between. The CDR3 is 14 amino acids. Per germline, CDR1 SEHNR and CDR2 FQNEAQ (reference sequence). The CDR3 DNA sequence: TGTGCCAGCAGCTTAACAGGGACCAACTATGGCTACACCTTC. It specifies CASSLTGTNYGYTF.

The chain couples TRBV19 to TRBJ2-1; 11 nucleotides match TRBD2. Germline assignment: CDR1 LNHDA and CDR2 SQIVND (reference sequence). The CDR3 has 16 residues. With 7 bases clipped from V and 2 bases from J, the junction kept 7 bases outside the gene matches. The CDR3 spells CASTGTSGSTYNEQFF. The CDR3 DNA sequence: TGTGCCAGTACCGGGACTAGCGGATCTACCTACAATGAGCAGTTCTTC.

The J gene is TRBJ1-2, the V gene TRBV29-1; TRBD1 matches at 7 bases. V trimming: 6 bases; J trimming: 4 bases; junction bases outside the gene matches: 14. The CDR3 has 15 residues. Germline CDR1 is SQVTM and CDR2 is ANQGSEA. The CDR3 region has the DNA TGCAGCGTCATCCCAGGGGGGGCGTGGGGCTATGGCTACACCTTC. Protein: CSVIPGGAWGYGYTF.

The CDR3 protein is CASSPILLYEQFF. CDR3 in DNA: TGTGCCAGCAGCCCTATTTTGCTCTATGAGCAGTTCTTC. V and J are TRBV11-2 and TRBJ2-1; unclear D gene. CDR3 length equals 13 residues. Trimming removed 5 bases from V and 8 bases from J, with 13 bases in between. Germline values: CDR1 SGHAT, CDR2 FQNNGV.

This clone was observed a single time. The chain has TRBV27 and TRBJ2-1; 8 bases are shared with TRBD2. Trimming removed 8 bases from V and 5 bases from J; junction bases left unmatched: 8. The CDR3 totals 14 residues. Per the germline V gene, CDR1 is MNHEY and CDR2 is SMNVEV (reference sequence). In nucleotides, the CDR3 is TGTGCCAGCGGGGCAGGAGCGGGAGACAATGAGCAGTTCTTC. This encodes CASGAGAGDNEQFF.

This chain connects TRBV13 to TRBJ2-7, with 7 nucleotides matching TRBD1. Germline V CDR1 and CDR2: PRHDT, FYEKMQ (reference sequence). The CDR3 is 14 amino acids. V trimming: 5 bases; J trimming: 4 bases; junction bases outside the gene matches: 8. CDR3 in amino acids: CASSPGGLLYEQYF. The CDR3 DNA reads TGTGCCAGCAGCCCAGGGGGTCTCCTTTACGAGCAGTACTTC.